This T cell receptor (beta chain) is drawn from a study of cytomegalovirus exposure and HLA in healthy donors. Study-level results: Fewer N-insertions (relative to the approximately 700-donor mean) were reportedly seen in an Asian-associated ancestry cluster in a later analysis. Productive status was seen about 90% or about 30% of the time for most TCR beta V segments in an earlier analysis.

In this sample, this clone turned up once. Its antigen is undetermined. The CDR3 sequence is 14 residues long. Looked up from germline, CDR1 is LNHDA and CDR2 is SQIVND (reference sequence). The V gene end was trimmed by 3 bases and the J gene end by 5 bases; junction bases not matched to a gene: 4. PCR employed 60 Vbeta and 13 Jbeta primers. This table comes from immunoSEQ multiplex PCR, and its TCRdb copy is limited to in-frame clones, with some not included. The table shows around 200,000 clones, with around 81% occurring only once. The chain links TRBV19 to TRBJ2-5, with 9 bases aligning to TRBD1. This clonotype was sampled from a woman in her fifties or sixties in good health and CMV-seropositive. Specimen: PBMCs. As DNA, the CDR3 is TGTGCCAGTAGTATTGGGACAGGGCTGGAGACCCAGTACTTC. Protein: CASSIGTGLETQYF.